This T cell receptor beta chain was sequenced during a study of Ad26.COV2.S vaccination and SARS-CoV-2 variants. Study conclusions and caveats: Possible underestimation of total T cell responses by the TCR breadth and depth analyses was noted. Ad26.COV2.S recipients had broader spike-specific TCRs (P = 0.0014). For non-spike TCRs, breadth in vaccine recipients resembled that in placebo recipients.

Measured with immunoSEQ multiplex PCR; TCRdb has only the in-frame clones, and not every one. The sample has some 640,000 clones, about 89% seen once. In regard to this clone: The antigen remains unidentified.

The CDR3 extends over 14 amino acids. The treatment here: around 19 received Ad26.COV2.S at low or high dose, single or two shots; a few received placebo; per-sample allocation not given. Samples were taken on day 63 after the first vaccine or placebo injection. The rearrangement joins TRBV12-2 to TRBJ2-5; the table's D call TRBD2 went unverified against the DNA. TRBV12-2 is marked as a pseudogene. The TCR comes from a person aged 18 to 59 who received the Ad26.COV2.S COVID-19 vaccine or a placebo. Sequencing used peripheral blood, obtained in a trial of Ad26.COV2.S vaccine versus placebo. CDR3 nucleotide sequence: TGTGCAAGTCGCTTACGCGGAGGACGGGAGACCCAGTACTTC. Protein: CASRLRGGRETQYF.